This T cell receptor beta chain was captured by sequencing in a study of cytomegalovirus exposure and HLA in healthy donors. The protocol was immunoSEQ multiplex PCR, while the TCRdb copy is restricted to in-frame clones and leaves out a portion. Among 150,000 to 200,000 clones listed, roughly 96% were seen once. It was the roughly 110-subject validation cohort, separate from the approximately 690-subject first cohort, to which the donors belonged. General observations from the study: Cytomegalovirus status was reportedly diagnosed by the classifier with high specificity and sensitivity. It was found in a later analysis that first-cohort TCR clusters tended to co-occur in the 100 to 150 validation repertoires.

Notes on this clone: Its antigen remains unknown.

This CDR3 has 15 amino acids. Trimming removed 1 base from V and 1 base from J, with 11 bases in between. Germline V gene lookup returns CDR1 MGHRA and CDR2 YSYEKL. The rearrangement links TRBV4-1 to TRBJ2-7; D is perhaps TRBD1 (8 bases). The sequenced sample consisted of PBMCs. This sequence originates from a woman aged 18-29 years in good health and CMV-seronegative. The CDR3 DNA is TGCGCCAGCAGCCAAGTACAGGGGGGGTCCTACGAGCAGTACTTC. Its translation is CASSQVQGGSYEQYF.